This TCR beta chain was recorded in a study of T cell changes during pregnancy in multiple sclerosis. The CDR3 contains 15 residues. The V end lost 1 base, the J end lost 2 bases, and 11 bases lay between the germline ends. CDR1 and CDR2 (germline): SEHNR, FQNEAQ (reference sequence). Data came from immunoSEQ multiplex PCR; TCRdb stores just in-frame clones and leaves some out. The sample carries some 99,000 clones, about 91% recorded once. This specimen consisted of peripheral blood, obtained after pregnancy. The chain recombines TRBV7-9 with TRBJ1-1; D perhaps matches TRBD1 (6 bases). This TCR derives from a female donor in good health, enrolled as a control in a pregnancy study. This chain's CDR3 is CASSLVAGVNTEAFF. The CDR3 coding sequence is TGTGCCAGCAGCTTAGTTGCAGGGGTAAACACTGAAGCTTTCTTT.